The subject of this entry is one T cell receptor (beta chain). The antigen remains unidentified. The data derive from a study of Ad26.COV2.S vaccination and SARS-CoV-2 variants. Study details: Administration of Ad26.COV2.S was intramuscular, either once or twice 56 days apart. Study-wide results and limits: With respect to non-spike TCR breadth, vaccine and placebo recipients were similar.

The table came from immunoSEQ multiplex PCR; TCRdb's copy has only in-frame clones and leaves some out. This sample carries around 500,000 clones, nearly 90% of them seen once, and the ten largest clones take around 1.8%. As for treatment: some 19 received Ad26.COV2.S at low or high dose, single or two shots; a few received placebo; per-sample allocation not given. Repertoires come from day 63 after the first vaccine or placebo injection. The TCR comes from a person between 18 and 60 years old who received the Ad26.COV2.S COVID-19 vaccine or a placebo. Here the sequenced sample was peripheral blood, taken in a trial of Ad26.COV2.S vaccine versus placebo.

CDR3 amino acids: CASSHETGDSYNEQFF. The CDR3 DNA reads TGTGCCAGCAGCCATGAAACAGGGGACTCCTACAATGAGCAGTTCTTC. The chain is built from TRBV3-1 (or the pseudogene TRBV3-2) and TRBJ2-1, with 7 bases lining up with TRBD1. Germline-derived CDR1 and CDR2 are LGHDT and YNNKEL (reference sequence). V was clipped by 3 bases and J by 0 bases; unmatched bases: 5. CDR3 length: 16 amino acids.